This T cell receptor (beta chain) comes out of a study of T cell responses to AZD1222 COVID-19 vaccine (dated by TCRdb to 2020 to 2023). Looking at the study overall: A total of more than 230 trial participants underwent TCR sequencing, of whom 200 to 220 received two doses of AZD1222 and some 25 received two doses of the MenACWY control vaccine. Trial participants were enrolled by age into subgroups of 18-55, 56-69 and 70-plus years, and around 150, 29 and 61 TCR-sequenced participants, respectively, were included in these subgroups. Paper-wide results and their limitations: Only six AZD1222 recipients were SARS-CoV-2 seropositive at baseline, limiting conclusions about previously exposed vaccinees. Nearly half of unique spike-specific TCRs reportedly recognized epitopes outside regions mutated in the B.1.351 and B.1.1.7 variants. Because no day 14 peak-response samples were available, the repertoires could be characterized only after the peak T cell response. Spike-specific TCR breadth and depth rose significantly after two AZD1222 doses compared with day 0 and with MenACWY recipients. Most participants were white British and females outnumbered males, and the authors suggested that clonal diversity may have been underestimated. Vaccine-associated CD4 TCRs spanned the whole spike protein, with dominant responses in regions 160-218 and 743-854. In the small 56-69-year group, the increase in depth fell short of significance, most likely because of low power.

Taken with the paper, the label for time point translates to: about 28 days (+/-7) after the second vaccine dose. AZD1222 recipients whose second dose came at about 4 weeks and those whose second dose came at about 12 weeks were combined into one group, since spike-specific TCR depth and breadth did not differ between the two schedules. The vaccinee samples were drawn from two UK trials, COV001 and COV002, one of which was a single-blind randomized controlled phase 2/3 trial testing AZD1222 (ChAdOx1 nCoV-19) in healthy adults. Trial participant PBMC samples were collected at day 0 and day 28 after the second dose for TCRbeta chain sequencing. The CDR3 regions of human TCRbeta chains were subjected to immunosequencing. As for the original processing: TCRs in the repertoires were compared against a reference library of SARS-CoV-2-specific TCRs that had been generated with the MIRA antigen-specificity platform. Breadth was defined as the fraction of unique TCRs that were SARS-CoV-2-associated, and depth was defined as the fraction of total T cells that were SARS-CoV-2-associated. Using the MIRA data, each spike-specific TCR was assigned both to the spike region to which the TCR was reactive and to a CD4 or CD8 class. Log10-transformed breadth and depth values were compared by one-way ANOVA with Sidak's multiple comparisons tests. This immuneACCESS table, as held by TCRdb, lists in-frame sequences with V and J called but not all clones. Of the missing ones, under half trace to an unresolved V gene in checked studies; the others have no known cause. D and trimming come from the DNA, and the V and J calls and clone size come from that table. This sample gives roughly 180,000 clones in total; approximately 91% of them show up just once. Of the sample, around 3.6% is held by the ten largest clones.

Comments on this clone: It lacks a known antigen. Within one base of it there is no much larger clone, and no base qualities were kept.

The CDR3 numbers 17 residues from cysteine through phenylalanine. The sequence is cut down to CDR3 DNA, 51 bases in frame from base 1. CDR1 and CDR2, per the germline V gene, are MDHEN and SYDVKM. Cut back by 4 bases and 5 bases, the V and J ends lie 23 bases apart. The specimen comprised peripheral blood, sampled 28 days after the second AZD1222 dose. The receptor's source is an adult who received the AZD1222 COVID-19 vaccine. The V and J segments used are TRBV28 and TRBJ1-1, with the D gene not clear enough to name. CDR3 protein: CASSSPSNWEGKTEAFF. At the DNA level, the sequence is TGTGCCAGCAGTTCCCCGTCAAATTGGGAGGGAAAAACTGAAGCTTTCTTT.